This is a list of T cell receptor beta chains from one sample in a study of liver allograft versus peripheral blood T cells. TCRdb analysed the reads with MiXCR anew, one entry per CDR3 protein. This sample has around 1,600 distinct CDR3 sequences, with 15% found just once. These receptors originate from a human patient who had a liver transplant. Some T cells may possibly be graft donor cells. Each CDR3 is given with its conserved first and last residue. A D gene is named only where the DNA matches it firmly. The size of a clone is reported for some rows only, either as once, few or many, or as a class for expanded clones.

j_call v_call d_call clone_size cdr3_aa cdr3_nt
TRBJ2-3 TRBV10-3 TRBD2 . CAISGGGESTDTQYF TGTGCCATCAGTGGGGGGGGGGAGAGCACAGATACGCAGTATTTT
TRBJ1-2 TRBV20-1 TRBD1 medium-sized CSANRGTFYGYTF TGCAGTGCAAACAGGGGAACATTCTATGGCTACACCTTC
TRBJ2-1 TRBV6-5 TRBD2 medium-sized CASRRLAGGSYNEQFF TGTGCCAGCAGGCGGCTAGCGGGGGGCTCCTACAATGAGCAGTTCTTC
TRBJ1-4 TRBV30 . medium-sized CASPFTDEKLFF TGTGCCTCCCCATTCACTGATGAAAAACTGTTTTTT
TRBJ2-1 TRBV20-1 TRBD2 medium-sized CSATAGGLDEQFF TGCAGTGCTACGGCGGGGGGGCTAGATGAGCAGTTCTTC
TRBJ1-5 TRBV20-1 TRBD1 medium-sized CSAEGDRGPLRSQPQHF TGCAGTGCTGAGGGGGACAGGGGGCCCCTTAGGAGTCAGCCCCAGCATTTT
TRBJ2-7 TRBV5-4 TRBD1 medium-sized CASSTASGTGYSYEQYF TGTGCCAGCAGCACTGCCTCCGGGACAGGGTACTCCTACGAGCAGTACTTC
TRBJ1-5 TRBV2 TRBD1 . CASGTGRARANQPQHF TGTGCCAGCGGGACAGGGAGGGCCCGAGCGAATCAGCCCCAGCATTTT
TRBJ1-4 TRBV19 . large CASSIRDTNEKLFF TGTGCCAGTAGTATCAGGGACACTAATGAAAAACTGTTTTTT
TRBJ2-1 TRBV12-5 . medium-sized CASGLILGGKFNEQFF TGTGCTAGTGGTTTGATCCTCGGGGGAAAGTTCAATGAGCAGTTCTTC
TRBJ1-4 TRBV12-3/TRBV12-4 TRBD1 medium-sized CASSIQGRGKLFF TGTGCCAGCAGCATACAGGGGAGGGGAAAACTGTTTTTT
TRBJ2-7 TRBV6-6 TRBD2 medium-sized CASSGTSGGSYEQYF TGTGCCAGCAGTGGCACTAGCGGGGGCTCCTACGAGCAGTACTTC
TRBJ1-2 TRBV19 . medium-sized CASSKGLNYGYTF TGTGCCAGTAGTAAAGGGCTTAACTATGGCTACACCTTC
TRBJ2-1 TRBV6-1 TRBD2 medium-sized CASSGTRRGNEQFF TGTGCCAGCAGCGGGACTAGGCGGGGCAATGAGCAGTTCTTC
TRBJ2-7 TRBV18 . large CASSPKMWSSYEQYF TGTGCCAGCTCACCAAAGATGTGGAGCTCCTACGAGCAGTACTTC
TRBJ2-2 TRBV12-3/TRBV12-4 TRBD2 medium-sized CASSSKAGDNTGELFF TGTGCCAGCAGTTCGAAGGCGGGGGATAACACCGGGGAGCTGTTTTTT
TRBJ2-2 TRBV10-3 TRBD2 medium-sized CAISVLASTGELFF TGTGCCATCAGTGTACTAGCGAGCACCGGGGAGCTGTTTTTT
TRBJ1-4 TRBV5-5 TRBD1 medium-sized CASKILGGVGNEKLFF TGTGCCAGCAAAATTCTAGGGGGCGTGGGAAATGAAAAACTGTTTTTT
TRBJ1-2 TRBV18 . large CASSPSGYGYTF TGTGCCAGCTCGCCGAGCGGCTATGGCTACACCTTC
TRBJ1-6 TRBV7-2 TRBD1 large CASSIRQGGNSPLHF TGTGCCAGCAGCATACGACAGGGAGGGAATTCACCCCTCCACTTT
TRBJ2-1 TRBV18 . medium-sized CASSPPSTYNEQFF TGTGCCAGCTCACCACCTTCGACCTACAATGAGCAGTTCTTC
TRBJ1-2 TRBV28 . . CASRPGNYGYTF TGTGCCAGCAGACCCGGGAACTATGGCTACACCTTC
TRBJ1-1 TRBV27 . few CASSSYGTRAEAFF TGTGCCAGCAGTTCCTACGGGACCAGGGCTGAAGCTTTCTTT
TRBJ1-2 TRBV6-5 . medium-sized CASSYSWGANYGYTF TGTGCCAGCAGTTACTCATGGGGGGCTAACTATGGCTACACCTTC
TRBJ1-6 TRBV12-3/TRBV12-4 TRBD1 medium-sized CASSSQGATPLHF TGTGCCAGCAGTTCTCAGGGGGCGACACCCCTCCACTTT
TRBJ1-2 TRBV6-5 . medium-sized CATIREGGYGYTF TGTGCCACCATACGGGAGGGGGGCTATGGCTACACCTTC
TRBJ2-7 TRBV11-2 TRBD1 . CASSSPHRQGAGEQYF TGTGCCAGCAGCTCCCCTCATCGACAGGGGGCCGGGGAGCAGTACTTC
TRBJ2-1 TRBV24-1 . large CATSDLGQPYNEQFF TGTGCCACCAGTGATTTGGGACAGCCCTACAATGAGCAGTTCTTC
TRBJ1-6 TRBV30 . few CAWSGAALHF TGTGCCTGGAGTGGGGCGGCCCTCCACTTT
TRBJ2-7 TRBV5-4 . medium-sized CASSLPLAEQYF TGTGCCAGCAGCTTGCCGCTAGCCGAGCAGTACTTC
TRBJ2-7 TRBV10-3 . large CAISVTLMASEQYF TGTGCCATCAGTGTGACCCTGATGGCCAGCGAGCAGTACTTC
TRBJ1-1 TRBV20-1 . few CSPRRGGNTEAFF TGCAGTCCCCGGAGAGGGGGGAACACTGAAGCTTTCTTT
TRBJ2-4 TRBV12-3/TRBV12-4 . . CASKPEGFLAKNIQYF TGTGCCAGCAAACCCGAGGGGTTCTTAGCCAAAAACATTCAGTACTTC
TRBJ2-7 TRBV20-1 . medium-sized CSGRGRGEQYF TGCAGTGGAAGAGGAAGGGGGGAGCAGTACTTC
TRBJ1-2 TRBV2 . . CASLVTGLGSDYTF TGTGCCAGCCTGGTCACGGGTCTTGGAAGTGACTACACCTTC